The 16 T cell receptor beta chains listed next were all sequenced from one sample in a study of shared clonotypes between healthy human individuals. The protocol was immunoSEQ multiplex PCR, while the TCRdb copy is restricted to in-frame clones and leaves out a portion. The top ten clones hold more than 10% of a sample with over 400,000 clones, approximately 82% of them seen once. The specimen sequenced was PBMCs. The receptors come from a woman aged 40 to 50 in good health. Some clones in this sample may be carry-over from other donors' samples.

The chain links TRBV4-2 to TRBJ2-5; weak D call: TRBD2 (5 bases). From germline, CDR1 is LGHNA and CDR2 YNFKEQ. This CDR3 contains 16 residues. V was trimmed by 2 bases and J by 5 bases, leaving 18 bases between them. CDR3 nucleotide sequence: TGTGCCAGCAGCCAACAAACGGGAAGGGTTGGCGAGACCCAGTACTTC. Amino acids: CASSQQTGRVGETQYF.

This clone is a singleton in its sample. The V and J genes are TRBV25-1 and TRBJ2-3; possible D gene TRBD2, 6 bases. Trimming took off 1 base at V and 5 bases at J, with 13 bases between the two ends. The CDR3 covers 15 residues. The germline CDR1 and CDR2 sequences are MGHDK and SYGVNS. The CDR3 reads CASSEWAGSLDTQYF. CDR3 in DNA: TGTGCCAGCAGTGAATGGGCGGGATCTTTAGATACGCAGTATTTT.

This chain joins TRBV5-8 and TRBJ1-5; D is unclear. CDR3 length equals 13 residues. V lost 7 bases and J lost 5, with 13 bases in between. CDR1 SGHTS and CDR2 YDEGEE come from the germline V gene. CDR3 DNA: TGTGCCAGCGGTCGGAGTAGGGATCAGCCCCAGCATTTT. It translates to CASGRSRDQPQHF.

This clone showed up just once. The chain joins TRBV5-5 to TRBJ2-7, with 9 bases fitting TRBD1. The trim removed 4 bases at V and 3 bases at J, leaving 2 bases unmatched. This CDR3 spans 13 amino acids. Germline CDR1 and CDR2: SGHKS and YYEKEE (reference sequence). CDR3 sequence: CASSMGQGYEQYF. Written as DNA, the CDR3 is TGTGCCAGCAGCATGGGACAGGGCTACGAGCAGTACTTC.

This chain connects TRBV11-2 to TRBJ2-1, with 10 bases lining up with TRBD2. The germline V gene has CDR1 SGHAT and CDR2 FQNNGV. J lost 9 bases, V lost 6 bases, and 11 bases had no gene match. The CDR3 has 15 amino acids. Written as DNA, the CDR3 is TGTGCCAGCAGGCATAGCGGGAGGAATTCTTTTGAGCAGTTCTTC. Translation: CASRHSGRNSFEQFF.

J is TRBJ2-3 and V is TRBV6-4, with D possibly TRBD2 on 6 matching bases. Germline CDR1 is MRHNA and CDR2 is SNTAGT. CDR3 size: 16 residues. V was cut by 0 bases and J by 2 bases, with 12 bases left in between. The CDR3 DNA follows: TGTGCCAGCAGTGACTCGATGGGACTCCACACAGATACGCAGTATTTT. This encodes CASSDSMGLHTDTQYF.

The rearrangement links TRBV20-1 to TRBJ1-2; perhaps TRBD1 as D (5 bases). From germline, CDR1 is DFQATT and CDR2 SNEGSKA (reference sequence). The CDR3 has 11 amino acids. Trimming shortened V by 5 bases and J by 7 bases, and 11 bases separated the two germline ends. This chain's CDR3 is CSAPWGFGYTF. As DNA, the CDR3 is TGCAGTGCTCCCTGGGGGTTTGGCTACACCTTC.

The chain employs TRBV5-4 and TRBJ2-7, with D perhaps matching TRBD2 (5 bases). This CDR3 comprises 15 residues. From germline, CDR1 is SGHNT and CDR2 YYREEE (reference sequence). V shed 2 bases and J shed 1 base, with 13 bases lying between them. The CDR3 protein is CASSFDGLGSYEQYF. CDR3 nucleotide sequence: TGTGCCAGCAGCTTCGACGGACTGGGTTCCTACGAGCAGTACTTC.

The rearrangement joins TRBV6-1 to TRBJ2-3; D remains ambiguous. The CDR3 is made up of 13 amino acids. Germline assignment: CDR1 MNHNS and CDR2 SASEGT. Between the trimmed V and J ends, which lost 3 bases and 9 bases, there was a span of 13 bases. The CDR3 here is CASSEGSHGTQYF. For the CDR3, the DNA is TGTGCCAGCAGTGAGGGGTCTCATGGGACGCAGTATTTT.

In regard to this clone: This same CDR3 is encoded by further DNA sequences in the sample. The chain carries TRBV5-1 and TRBJ2-7; unclear D gene. The CDR3 totals 13 residues. Trimming left V 1 base short and J 3 bases short, with 8 bases between. Germline CDR1 and CDR2: SGHRS and YFSETQ. The chain's CDR3 is CASSLSPDYEQYF. The CDR3 DNA is TGCGCCAGCAGCTTGAGCCCTGACTACGAGCAGTACTTC. The complete variable domain, with remaining parts taken from reference TRBV5-1 and TRBJ2-7, reads KAGVTQTPRYLIKTRGQQVTLSCSPISGHRSVSWYQQTPGQGLQFLFEYFSETQRNKGNFPGRFSGRQFSNSRSEMNVSTLELGDSALYLCASSLSPDYEQYFGPGTRLTVT.

CDR3 in amino acids: CASSLETQYF. Written as DNA, the CDR3 is TGTGCCAGCAGCTTGGAGACCCAGTACTTC. The V and J genes are TRBV5-8 and TRBJ2-5, with unresolved D. Germline V gives CDR1 SGHTS, CDR2 YDEGEE. V shed 0 bases and J shed 6 bases, with 0 bases lying between them. The CDR3 extends over 10 amino acids.

This chain joins TRBV5-4 and TRBJ2-1; TRBD1 agrees at 8 bases. V gave up 0 bases and J gave up 8 bases; unmatched junction bases: 10. The CDR3 spans 16 residues. CDR1 SGHNT and CDR2 YYREEE come from the germline V gene (reference sequence). CDR3 DNA sequence: TGTGCCAGCAGCTTGGCCGTTTTGCAGGGGGCGGATGAGCAGTTCTTC. This translates into CASSLAVLQGADEQFF.

The V gene is TRBV5-6, the J gene TRBJ2-7; either TRBD1 or TRBD2 may supply D (5 bases each). Per the germline V gene, CDR1 is SGHDT and CDR2 is YYEEEE. This CDR3 spans 14 amino acids. The V end was cut by 6 bases, the J end by 7 bases, with 20 bases between. The DNA for the CDR3 is TGTGCCAGCAACGCATTGGGGGTCTCGCAGGAGCAGTACTTC. Protein sequence: CASNALGVSQEQYF.

Note on this clone: This CDR3 is also generated by other DNA sequences in the sample. V usage is TRBV6-4 and J usage is TRBJ2-1; TRBD2 aligns across 8 bases. In germline, CDR1 is MRHNA, CDR2 SNTAGT. The CDR3 is 14 amino acids. V lost 4 bases and J lost 3; bases outside the gene matches: 2. The CDR3 sequence is CASSVREGYNEQFF. For the CDR3, the DNA is TGTGCCAGCAGTGTTCGGGAGGGCTACAATGAGCAGTTCTTC.

The chain employs TRBV28 and TRBJ1-5, with D possibly being TRBD1 (5 bases). The CDR3 is 16 amino acids. Germline V CDR1 and CDR2: MDHEN, SYDVKM. Trimming shortened V by 6 bases and J by 0 bases, and 15 bases separated the two germline ends. The CDR3 is CASSWGLKLSNQPQHF. The CDR3 DNA reads TGTGCCAGCAGCTGGGGACTCAAACTTAGCAATCAGCCCCAGCATTTT.

About this clone: This sequence may be a read error, since a much larger clone differs from it by one base. Other DNA sequences from this sample encode an identical CDR3 as well. V usage is TRBV10-3 and J usage is TRBJ2-2; D is unclear. Germline-derived CDR1 and CDR2 are ENHRY and SYGVKD. CDR3 size: 13 residues. CDR3: CAISDRATGELFF. In nucleotides, the CDR3 is TGTGCCATCAGTGATAGGGCCACCGGAGAGCTGTTTTTT.